The rows below give T cell receptor beta chains drawn from one sample of a study of blood T cell repertoires in COVID-19. Profiling relied on immunoSEQ multiplex PCR, and the TCRdb table lists in-frame clones only, not all of them. The sample yields 150,000 to 200,000 clones, roughly 88% seen once. Material for sequencing was peripheral blood. The receptors here all came from a man aged 55-75 years who had recovered from COVID-19. CDR3s include the opening cysteine and the closing phenylalanine or tryptophan. D genes are given only for firm matches. The listing skips clone size in some rows; elsewhere it reads once, few, many or a size class.

abundance | d_gene | j_gene | v_gene | CDR3nt | CDR3aa
- | TRBD1 | TRBJ1-1 | TRBV5-1 | TGCGCCAGCAGCTTACAGGGGGCAGGGACTGAAGCTTTCTTT | CASSLQGAGTEAFF
few | TRBD1 | TRBJ1-1 | TRBV6-5 | TGTGCCAGCAGTTACGGGGACAGGGGGAACACTGAAGCTTTCTTT | CASSYGDRGNTEAFF
- | - | TRBJ2-5 | TRBV11-3 | TGTGCCAGCAGCTTTTCGGCGAGGAGAGGAGAGACCCAGTACTTC | CASSFSARRGETQYF
- | TRBD1 | TRBJ1-1 | TRBV29-1 | TGCAGCGTTGAGACAGGGGAGGACACTGAAGCTTTCTTT | CSVETGEDTEAFF
many | - | TRBJ2-3 | TRBV15 | TGTGCCACCAGCAGAGTCCCGAGGACAGCCTTTACAGATACGCAGTATTTT | CATSRVPRTAFTDTQYF
- | - | TRBJ1-1 | TRBV27 | TGTGCCAGCAGTTTATTCCCGGGGACTGAAGCTTTCTTT | CASSLFPGTEAFF
- | - | TRBJ2-3 | TRBV5-1 | TGCGCCAGCAGCGTCGGACTAACGGGGTTGGCAGATACGCAGTATTTT | CASSVGLTGLADTQYF
- | TRBD2 | TRBJ2-5 | TRBV24-1 | TGTGCCACCAGGGGGAGGGGAGCAGGACAAGAGACCCAGTACTTC | CATRGRGAGQETQYF
- | TRBD2 | TRBJ2-2 | TRBV7-8 | TGTGCCAGCAGCTTAGCCGGGGGGGCCGGCACCGGGGAGCTGTTTTTT | CASSLAGGAGTGELFF
- | - | TRBJ1-1 | TRBV5-1 | TGCGCCAGCAGCTTGGGACGGGGGACTGAAGCTTTCTTT | CASSLGRGTEAFF
- | - | TRBJ1-5 | TRBV5-6 | TGTGCCAGCAGCTTGGGGGGCGGGGTGGGGCAGCCCCAGCATTTT | CASSLGGGVGQPQHF
- | TRBD1 | TRBJ1-5 | TRBV6-6 | TGTGCCAGCAGTTACTCAAGGGGGCAGGGGCATCAGCCCCAGCATTTT | CASSYSRGQGHQPQHF
- | TRBD1 | TRBJ1-1 | TRBV6-5 | TGTGCCAGCAAAGTAGACAGGGGATACAGTGAAGCTTTCTTT | CASKVDRGYSEAFF
- | - | TRBJ2-7 | TRBV12-3/TRBV12-4 | TGTGCCAGCAGTTTAGGGCCCCCCTACGAGCAGTACTTC | CASSLGPPYEQYF
once | TRBD1 | TRBJ1-5 | TRBV5-5 | TGTGCCAGCAGCCGGACAGGAGATAGCAATCAGCCCCAGCATTTT | CASSRTGDSNQPQHF
- | - | TRBJ2-3 | TRBV7-7 | TGTGCTAGCAGCCGGAGCTTGGGGGGTAGCACAGATACGCAGTATTTT | CASSRSLGGSTDTQYF
- | TRBD1 | TRBJ2-1 | TRBV14 | TGTGCCAGCAGCCAAGAAATGAGACAGGGGGTCGATGAGCAGTTCTTC | CASSQEMRQGVDEQFF
- | - | TRBJ1-3 | TRBV30 | TGTGCCTGGAGTGTACGCGGGGGCAGAGACACCATATATTTT | CAWSVRGGRDTIYF
- | TRBD1 | TRBJ2-1 | TRBV5-1 | TGCGCCAGCAGCTCCGGGACAGGGAGAGTCAATGAGCAGTTCTTC | CASSSGTGRVNEQFF
- | TRBD2 | TRBJ2-1 | TRBV9 | TGTGCCAGCAGCCCGACTAGCGGGGGAAACTACAATGAGCAGTTCTTC | CASSPTSGGNYNEQFF
- | TRBD1 | TRBJ2-1 | TRBV5-1 | TGCGCCAGCAGCTATGGCCAGGGGGCCTACAATGAGCAGTTCTTC | CASSYGQGAYNEQFF
- | - | TRBJ2-5 | TRBV30 | TGTGCCTGGAGTGTACAGCAGCCTCAGTACTTC | CAWSVQQPQYF